Below are 27 T cell receptor beta chains sequenced from a single sample in a study of Ad26.COV2.S vaccination and SARS-CoV-2 variants. Using immunoSEQ multiplex PCR, the repertoire was profiled, and TCRdb retains in-frame clones only, with some absent. This table has 350,000 to 450,000 clones, roughly nine tenths appearing once. This specimen consisted of peripheral blood, obtained after recovery from COVID-19. The receptors shown here come from a human donor who had recovered from COVID-19.

This clone has just one count. The chain combines TRBV24-1 with TRBJ1-2; no firm D call. The CDR3 runs 15 residues. In germline, CDR1 is KGHDR, CDR2 SFDVKD. V was clipped by 2 bases and J by 0 bases, with 9 bases between them. The CDR3 spells CATSDYLGSNYGYTF. In DNA, the CDR3 is TGTGCCACCAGTGATTATCTGGGGTCTAACTATGGCTACACCTTC.

This chain connects TRBV12-3 or TRBV12-4 to TRBJ2-5; D is ambiguous. Deletions cut 2 bases from V and 4 bases from J, with 5 bases between. The CDR3 loop spans 12 amino acids. In DNA form, the CDR3 reads TGTGCCAGCAGTTTATTAGGAGAGACCCAGTACTTC. This sequence encodes CASSLLGETQYF.

Comment on this clone: This CDR3 is also generated by other DNA sequences in the sample. The V and J genes are TRBV2 and TRBJ2-3; D not certain. Germline CDR1 SNHLY, CDR2 FYNNEI. The CDR3 runs 10 residues. V lost 6 bases, J lost 6 bases, and 4 bases lay in between. As DNA, the CDR3 is TGTGCCAGCAGGGGGGATACGCAGTATTTT. Translating gives CASRGDTQYF.

Note on this clone: Different DNA sequences within this sample yield the same CDR3. The chain uses TRBV9 and TRBJ1-1; D remains unclear. Deletions cut 2 bases from V and 2 bases from J, with 7 bases between. This CDR3 spans 13 amino acids. The germline gives CDR1 SGDLS, CDR2 YYNGEE. CDR3 bases: TGTGCCAGCAGCGTTCGGTCTAACACTGAAGCTTTCTTT. As protein: CASSVRSNTEAFF.

The rearrangement links TRBV6-2 or TRBV6-3 to TRBJ1-3, with TRBD1 matching over 9 bases. The CDR3 runs to 16 residues. The ends lost 4 bases at V and 5 bases at J; junction bases unmatched: 9. Germline V gene lookup returns CDR1 MNHEY and CDR2 SVGEGT. The CDR3 region is CASSFFPGQGRNTIYF. CDR3 nucleotide sequence: TGTGCCAGCAGTTTCTTTCCGGGACAGGGAAGAAACACCATATATTTT.

V usage is TRBV5-1 and J usage is TRBJ1-2, with 7 nucleotides matching TRBD1. Germline V gives CDR1 SGHRS, CDR2 YFSETQ. This CDR3 comprises 17 residues. J lost 5 bases, V lost 4 bases, and 17 bases had no gene match. CDR3 residues: CASSQRDSTWGGYGYTF. For the CDR3, the DNA is TGCGCCAGCAGCCAAAGGGACAGCACTTGGGGGGGATATGGCTACACCTTC.

This clone has a single count. Distinct nucleotide sequences in the sample also encode this CDR3. The J gene is TRBJ2-1, the V gene TRBV5-1; D remains unclear. Germline-derived CDR1 and CDR2 are SGHRS and YFSETQ. V dropped 2 bases and J dropped 0 bases, with 9 bases sitting between them. CDR3 length: 15 amino acids. For the CDR3, the DNA is TGCGCCAGCAGCTTCGGCGGCAGCTCCTACAATGAGCAGTTCTTC. It translates to CASSFGGSSYNEQFF.

The gene calls are TRBV7-8 and TRBJ2-7; TRBD2 might be the D (5 bases). CDR3 length: 14 residues. Per the germline V gene, CDR1 is SGHVS and CDR2 is FQNEAQ. The V end was cut by 6 bases, the J end by 3 bases, with 15 bases between. The CDR3 region is CASRISSFSYEQYF. CDR3 sequence (DNA): TGTGCCAGCAGGATTTCTAGCTTCAGCTACGAGCAGTACTTC.

The rearrangement uses TRBV18 and TRBJ1-2; 10 bases are shared with TRBD1. This CDR3 spans 14 amino acids. Germline V gene lookup returns CDR1 KGHSH and CDR2 LQKENI. The V segment lost 2 bases and the J segment 6 bases; nucleotides outside the gene matches: 3. CDR3 region: CASSPTGTGDGYTF. Written as DNA, the CDR3 is TGTGCCAGCTCACCAACTGGGACAGGGGATGGCTACACCTTC.

The chain links TRBV14 to TRBJ1-2, with D hard to call. Between the trimmed V and J ends, which lost 0 bases and 4 bases, there was a span of 3 bases. Germline V gene lookup returns CDR1 SGHDN and CDR2 FVKESK. This CDR3 spans 12 amino acids. CDR3 DNA: TGTGCCAGCAGCCAAGACGGCTATGGCTACACCTTC. Its translation is CASSQDGYGYTF.

The chain uses TRBV27 and TRBJ2-7; a possible D gene is TRBD1 (7 bases). This CDR3 region has 16 residues. CDR1 and CDR2 from the germline V gene are MNHEY and SMNVEV (reference sequence). Trimming took 1 base from V and 2 from J, leaving 15 bases between them. For the CDR3, the DNA is TGTGCCAGCAGTTTATTTGGCAGGGGGGTCACCTACGAGCAGTACTTC. Translated: CASSLFGRGVTYEQYF.

This clone is a singleton in its sample. V and J are TRBV3-1 (or the pseudogene TRBV3-2) and TRBJ1-5; unclear D gene. CDR1 is LGHDT and CDR2 is YNNKEL in the germline V gene (reference sequence). This CDR3 comprises 14 residues. Trimming took off 1 base at V and 2 bases at J, with 6 bases between the two ends. Written as DNA, the CDR3 is TGTGCCAGCAGCCAAGGGGGTGGCAATCAGCCCCAGCATTTT. Amino acids: CASSQGGGNQPQHF.

This rearrangement joins TRBV19 to TRBJ2-5; no clear D gene. V lost 2 bases to trimming and J lost 2 bases, with 9 bases between them. CDR1 and CDR2 (germline): LNHDA, SQIVND (reference sequence). The CDR3 loop spans 14 amino acids. CDR3 nucleotide sequence: TGTGCCAGTAGTATACGCCACAGTCAAGAGACCCAGTACTTC. It yields the protein CASSIRHSQETQYF.

The chain carries TRBV6-5 and TRBJ1-4, with D unclear. Looked up from germline, CDR1 is MNHEY and CDR2 is SVGAGI. The CDR3 is 13 residues long. The ends were cut back, 6 bases at V and 4 bases at J, with 9 bases in the middle. CDR3 in amino acids: CASSGMVNEKLFF. The CDR3 bases are TGTGCCAGCAGCGGGATGGTTAATGAAAAACTGTTTTTT.

The chain is built from TRBV7-9 and TRBJ1-4; 9 bases align to TRBD1. The CDR3 length is 19 residues. V dropped 7 bases and J dropped 5; count of bases not matched to a gene: 20. Germline assignment: CDR1 SEHNR and CDR2 FQNEAQ (reference sequence). The CDR3 sequence is CASTQSGDREPRVNEKLFF. The CDR3 coding sequence is TGTGCCAGCACCCAGAGTGGGGACAGGGAACCCCGCGTAAATGAAAAACTGTTTTTT.

V usage is TRBV27 and J usage is TRBJ2-7; perhaps TRBD1 as D (6 bases). V was clipped by 2 bases and J by 1 base, with 12 bases between them. The CDR3 consists of 15 residues. Germline V CDR1 and CDR2: MNHEY, SMNVEV (reference sequence). CDR3 residues: CASSLGQGFSYEQYF. CDR3 nucleotide sequence: TGTGCCAGCAGTTTAGGGCAGGGGTTTTCCTACGAGCAGTACTTC.

This rearrangement joins TRBV6-5 to TRBJ1-1, with D tentatively TRBD1 (5 bases). The CDR3 is 14 residues long. Germline loops: CDR1 MNHEY, CDR2 SVGAGI. V lost 2 bases and J lost 8, with 15 bases in between. Here the CDR3 DNA reads TGTGCCAGCAGTTACACGCAGGGCCTAGGGGAAGCTTTCTTT. Protein product: CASSYTQGLGEAFF.

The V call is TRBV3-1 (or the pseudogene TRBV3-2), the J call TRBJ2-2, with 10 bases matching TRBD2. Trimming took 7 bases from V and 8 from J; bases not matched to a gene: 10. The CDR3 runs to 15 residues. The germline V gene has CDR1 LGHDT and CDR2 YNNKEL (reference sequence). The CDR3 region is CASNLIAGGSGELFF. The CDR3 DNA sequence: TGTGCCAGCAACCTGATAGCGGGGGGCAGTGGGGAGCTGTTTTTT.

This clone has more than one count but fewer than ten. The chain couples TRBV6-6 to TRBJ1-5; D gene uncertain. The V and J ends lost 6 bases and 5 bases respectively, with 8 bases between them. The length of the CDR3 is 12 residues. Germline-derived CDR1 and CDR2 are MNHNY and SVGAGI (reference sequence). CDR3 region: CASSPWDQPQHF. The CDR3 bases are TGTGCCAGCAGCCCTTGGGATCAGCCCCAGCATTTT.

The CDR3 spells CASRYSGGTGPREQFF. The CDR3 bases are TGTGCCAGCAGGTATAGCGGGGGGACCGGGCCCAGGGAGCAGTTCTTC. This chain connects TRBV7-2 to TRBJ2-1, with 10 positions matching TRBD2. The CDR3 is made up of 16 amino acids. Germline values: CDR1 SGHTA, CDR2 FQGNSA. Germline trimming cut 6 bases from V and 10 bases from J; bases unmatched to any gene: 15.

This clone showed up just once. The chain has TRBV6-1 and TRBJ2-2; possibly TRBD1 for D (6 bases). V lost 1 base and J 0 bases, leaving 9 bases between the germline ends. The CDR3 loop spans 16 amino acids. Germline-derived CDR1 and CDR2 are MNHNS and SASEGT. The CDR3 is CASSEVWTANTGELFF. DNA for the CDR3: TGTGCCAGCAGTGAAGTCTGGACAGCGAACACCGGGGAGCTGTTTTTT.

In the case of this clone: Within the sample, other DNA sequences also encode this same CDR3. The chain joins TRBV27 to TRBJ2-1, with 9 bases aligning to TRBD2. The CDR3 extends over 16 amino acids. CDR1 is MNHEY, CDR2 SMNVEV, per germline (reference sequence). Trimming cost V 3 bases and J 4 bases; bases outside gene matches: 7. CDR3 sequence: CASSFTSGGPYNEQFF. The CDR3 nucleotides are TGTGCCAGCAGTTTTACGAGCGGGGGGCCTTACAATGAGCAGTTCTTC.

The V and J genes are TRBV5-6 and TRBJ1-6; TRBD1 is a possible D gene (5 bases). This CDR3 region has 12 residues. CDR1 is SGHDT, CDR2 YYEEEE, per germline. Trimming shortened V by 3 bases and J by 14 bases, and 12 bases separated the two germline ends. In nucleotides, the CDR3 is TGTGCCAGCAGCTGGGCGGGGGAGGCCCTCCACTTT. Encoded protein: CASSWAGEALHF.

The chain has TRBV10-3 and TRBJ2-5; TRBD1 matches at 8 bases. CDR3 size: 13 residues. Trimming removed 10 bases from V and 3 bases from J; junction bases left unmatched: 7. Germline assignment: CDR1 ENHRY and CDR2 SYGVKD. As DNA, the CDR3 is TGTGCCACCCAACCAGGGGGCGAAGAGACCCAGTACTTC. This codes for CATQPGGEETQYF.

This clone was detected once. This chain links TRBV5-4 with TRBJ2-7; D not resolved. Germline V CDR1 and CDR2: SGHNT, YYREEE (reference sequence). The CDR3 is 14 residues long. Deletions cut 4 bases from V and 0 bases from J, with 11 bases between. CDR3 loop: CASSPQLISYEQYF. In DNA form, the CDR3 reads TGTGCCAGCAGCCCTCAACTCATCTCCTACGAGCAGTACTTC.

The V and J genes are TRBV15 and TRBJ1-5, with TRBD1 as a possible D gene (5 bases). The CDR3 extends over 14 amino acids. Germline values: CDR1 LNHNV, CDR2 YYDKDF (reference sequence). V was trimmed by 2 bases and J by 2 bases, leaving 7 bases between them. CDR3 bases: TGTGCCACCAGCAGAATAGGGGGCAATCAGCCCCAGCATTTT. This codes for CATSRIGGNQPQHF. The full variable domain, completed using reference TRBV15 and TRBJ1-5, is DAMVIQNPRYQVTQFGKPVTLSCSQTLNHNVMYWYQQKSSQAPKLLFHYYDKDFNNEADTPDNFQSRRPNTSFCFLDIRSPGLGDTAMYLCATSRIGGNQPQHFGDGTRLSIL.

The chain has TRBV5-1 and TRBJ2-3, with TRBD2 matching over 11 bases. CDR1 is SGHRS, CDR2 YFSETQ, per germline. Trimming cost V 3 bases and J 4 bases; bases outside gene matches: 10. The length of the CDR3 is 17 residues. The CDR3 DNA sequence: TGCGCCAGCAGCTACCCAACAACTAGCGGGGGCCCAGATACGCAGTATTTT. This gives the protein CASSYPTTSGGPDTQYF.